These 31 T cell receptor beta chains were sequenced from one sample in a study of cytomegalovirus exposure and HLA in healthy donors. Primers: 60 Vbeta forward and 13 Jbeta reverse. The table came from immunoSEQ multiplex PCR; TCRdb's copy has only in-frame clones and leaves some out. The sample lists around 190,000 clones, roughly 78% occurring once. Sequenced input: PBMCs. The origin of the receptors is a woman aged 40 to 50 in good health and CMV-seronegative.

This clone occurred a few times. The chain combines TRBV4-3 with TRBJ2-7; perhaps TRBD2 as D (6 bases). The CDR3 sequence is 15 residues long. The germline V gene encodes CDR1 LGHNA and CDR2 YSLEER. V lost 1 base to trimming and J lost 3 bases, with 13 bases between them. CDR3 DNA sequence: TGCGCCAGCAGCCAAGGGTTCCTGGGAGGCTACGAGCAGTACTTC. This gives the protein CASSQGFLGGYEQYF.

V usage is TRBV6-6 and J usage is TRBJ1-5; unclear D gene. The CDR3 is 14 amino acids. V was cut by 6 bases and J by 5 bases, with 14 bases left in between. Looked up from germline, CDR1 is MNHNY and CDR2 is SVGAGI (reference sequence). The CDR3 is CASSPTGGHQPQHF. The CDR3 DNA reads TGTGCCAGCAGCCCGACGGGAGGCCATCAGCCCCAGCATTTT.

Only a few counts were recorded for this clone. The identical CDR3 is also encoded by other nucleotide sequences in the sample. This chain uses TRBV7-9 with TRBJ2-1; possibly TRBD2 for D (5 bases). V lost 8 bases to trimming and J lost 5 bases, with 7 bases between them. Germline V gives CDR1 SEHNR, CDR2 FQNEAQ (reference sequence). The CDR3 is 11 amino acids. CDR3 nucleotide sequence: TGTGCCAGCTCGAGGGACAATGAGCAGTTCTTC. This gives the protein CASSRDNEQFF.

The CDR3: CAISESGDSLFF. In DNA form, the CDR3 reads TGTGCCATCAGTGAATCCGGGGACAGTCTGTTTTTT. This chain uses TRBV10-3 with TRBJ1-4; 7 bases are shared with TRBD1. Unmatched junction bases numbered 6, after V lost 3 bases and J lost 14 bases. This CDR3 comprises 12 residues. Per germline, CDR1 ENHRY and CDR2 SYGVKD.

The rearrangement joins TRBV5-1 to TRBJ2-1; 9 nucleotides agree with TRBD1. Trimming at V came to 4 bases and at J to 7 bases, leaving 9 bases not matched to a gene. Per germline, CDR1 SGHRS and CDR2 YFSETQ. This CDR3 spans 15 amino acids. The CDR3 coding sequence is TGCGCCAGCAGCACGGCCGGGACAGGGTCGAATGAGCAGTTCTTC. The encoded protein is CASSTAGTGSNEQFF.

As DNA, the CDR3 is TGTGCCAGCAGACAAGCGGGAGGCACCGGGGAGCTGTTTTTT. This translates into CASRQAGGTGELFF. The chain uses TRBV6-1 and TRBJ2-2; the match to TRBD2 covers 9 bases. This CDR3 spans 14 amino acids. After removal of 6 bases from V and 4 bases from J, the junction contained 3 bases not matched to a gene. Germline CDR1 is MNHNS and CDR2 is SASEGT.

This chain uses TRBV6-1 with TRBJ2-7; 10 bases align to TRBD1. In germline, CDR1 is MNHNS, CDR2 SASEGT. This CDR3 has 15 amino acids. Germline trimming cut 6 bases from V and 3 bases from J; bases unmatched to any gene: 8. CDR3 bases: TGTGCCAGCAGAGGTGGGACAGGGGCACTCTACGAGCAGTACTTC. Encoded protein: CASRGGTGALYEQYF.

This chain uses TRBV9 with TRBJ1-3; D perhaps matches TRBD1 (5 bases). Germline assignment: CDR1 SGDLS and CDR2 YYNGEE. The V and J ends lost 1 base and 0 bases respectively, with 8 bases between them. The length of the CDR3 is 15 residues. The CDR3 nucleotides read TGTGCCAGCAGCGTACAGGGCTCCTCTGGAAACACCATATATTTT. It yields the protein CASSVQGSSGNTIYF.

The chain uses TRBV6-5 and TRBJ2-7; 9 bases are a match to TRBD1. Per the germline V gene, CDR1 is MNHEY and CDR2 is SVGAGI. The CDR3 runs to 15 residues. V gave up 2 bases and J gave up 7 bases; unmatched junction bases: 9. CDR3: CASSYGSQGAWEQYF. CDR3 DNA: TGTGCCAGCAGTTACGGATCACAGGGGGCATGGGAGCAGTACTTC.

This chain links TRBV5-1 with TRBJ1-1; a possible D gene is TRBD1 (6 bases). V was pared by 2 bases and J by 1 base, with 18 bases between. CDR3 length: 17 amino acids. Germline loops: CDR1 SGHRS, CDR2 YFSETQ. CDR3 in amino acids: CASSFSGLGQANTEAFF. CDR3 bases: TGCGCCAGCAGCTTTTCGGGGTTGGGACAAGCGAACACTGAAGCTTTCTTT.

The chain recombines TRBV5-1 with TRBJ2-3; 11 nucleotides agree with TRBD2. After removal of 4 bases from V and 6 bases from J, the junction contained 7 bases not matched to a gene. This CDR3 comprises 15 residues. CDR1 is SGHRS and CDR2 is YFSETQ in the germline V gene. The CDR3 reads CASSVGTSGLDTQYF. The CDR3 region has the DNA TGCGCCAGCAGCGTGGGGACTAGCGGTTTGGATACGCAGTATTTT.

This clone occurred a few times. This chain uses TRBV6-5 with TRBJ2-1; 7 bases match TRBD2. Trimming took 5 bases from V and 5 from J; bases not matched to a gene: 6. Germline values: CDR1 MNHEY, CDR2 SVGAGI. The CDR3 spans 14 residues. In DNA form, the CDR3 reads TGTGCCAGCAGTACGGCTAGCGGTAACAATGAGCAGTTCTTC. Encoded protein: CASSTASGNNEQFF.

This chain links TRBV28 with TRBJ1-1; TRBD1 matches 7 bases. The CDR3 is made up of 14 amino acids. Germline lookup yields CDR1 MDHEN and CDR2 SYDVKM. V lost 4 bases and J lost 2; bases outside the gene matches: 4. The CDR3 DNA sequence: TGTGCCAGCAGTTCGTGGACAGGCAACACTGAAGCTTTCTTT. The encoded protein is CASSSWTGNTEAFF.

The count of this clone is one. DNA for the CDR3: TGTGCCAGCAGCCACGGGACAGGAGACTCAACAGATACGCAGTATTTT. Translated, it gives CASSHGTGDSTDTQYF. This sequence joins TRBV4-2 and TRBJ2-3, with TRBD1 matching 8 bases. With V trimmed by 3 bases and J by 3 bases, 8 bases remained unmatched. Per germline, CDR1 LGHNA and CDR2 YNFKEQ. CDR3 length: 16 amino acids.

The rearrangement joins TRBV7-9 to TRBJ1-3; TRBD1 aligns across 7 bases. V was pared by 5 bases and J by 1 base, with 8 bases of the junction left unmatched. Germline CDR1 reads SEHNR; CDR2 reads FQNEAQ (reference sequence). The CDR3 loop spans 16 amino acids. The CDR3 DNA is TGTGCCAGCAGCCTCGGGACAGTGCTTTCTGGAAACACCATATATTTT. It translates to CASSLGTVLSGNTIYF.

This clone was counted between two and nine times. The chain has TRBV11-2 and TRBJ1-3, with 7 bases matching TRBD1. There are 14 residues in the CDR3. Trimming cost V 6 bases and J 4 bases; bases outside gene matches: 6. Germline loops: CDR1 SGHAT, CDR2 FQNNGV. The CDR3 is CASRAGTVGNTIYF. In DNA, the CDR3 is TGTGCCAGCAGAGCCGGGACAGTAGGAAACACCATATATTTT.

The rearrangement links TRBV18 to TRBJ2-7; 9 nucleotides line up with TRBD1. The CDR3 loop spans 15 amino acids. Germline CDR1 KGHSH, CDR2 LQKENI. The ends lost 1 base at V and 4 bases at J; junction bases unmatched: 5. The CDR3 protein is CASSPLGTGIYEQYF. CDR3 in DNA: TGTGCCAGCTCACCACTCGGGACAGGGATTTACGAGCAGTACTTC.

V is TRBV5-6 and J is TRBJ2-1; 10 bases match TRBD2. J lost 3 bases, V lost 6 bases, and 6 bases had no gene match. From germline, CDR1 is SGHDT and CDR2 YYEEEE. This CDR3 region has 15 residues. The DNA of the CDR3 is TGTGCCAGCAAAACTAGCGGGATTCTCTACAATGAGCAGTTCTTC. Amino acid sequence: CASKTSGILYNEQFF.

As regards this clone: Other DNA sequences of this sample code for an identical CDR3. This chain uses TRBV5-1 with TRBJ2-3, with D unresolved. V shed 0 bases and J shed 0 bases, with 5 bases lying between them. Germline V gives CDR1 SGHRS, CDR2 YFSETQ. This CDR3 is built from 14 residues. CDR3 DNA sequence: TGCGCCAGCAGCTTGGGGCCGAGCACAGATACGCAGTATTTT. Residues: CASSLGPSTDTQYF.

The V call is TRBV12-5, the J call TRBJ2-7; D is possibly TRBD2 (5 bases). Germline values: CDR1 LGHNT, CDR2 FRNRAP. Trimming shortened V by 6 bases and J by 7 bases, and 13 bases separated the two germline ends. The CDR3 spans 12 residues. CDR3 in DNA: TGTGCTAGTGGCGACTATTTTTATGAGCAGTACTTC. Protein sequence: CASGDYFYEQYF.

This chain joins TRBV5-1 and TRBJ1-2; 8 bases agree with TRBD1. CDR1 SGHRS and CDR2 YFSETQ come from the germline V gene. This CDR3 is 14 amino acids long. V lost 3 bases and J lost 12; bases outside the gene matches: 13. The CDR3 region is CASSWDGTGVVHTF. DNA for the CDR3: TGCGCCAGCAGCTGGGACGGGACAGGAGTTGTCCACACCTTC.

To note about this clone: A read error may produce the germline difference seen at one junction end. The chain links TRBV7-7 to TRBJ2-1; TRBD2 aligns across 8 bases. CDR1 SSHAT and CDR2 FNYEAQ come from the germline V gene (reference sequence). CDR3 length: 15 amino acids. The CDR3 DNA sequence: TGTGCTAGCAGCTTAGGGCGGGGGGAATACAATGAGCAGTTCTTC. It yields the protein CASSLGRGEYNEQFF.

V usage is TRBV11-1 and J usage is TRBJ2-7; D unclear. V lost 1 base, J lost 0 bases, and 10 bases lay in between. Germline-derived CDR1 and CDR2 are SGHAT and FQDESV (reference sequence). CDR3 length: 15 residues. The CDR3 DNA reads as TGTGCCAGCAGCTTAGGCAGGATTAGCTCCTACGAGCAGTACTTC. Encoded protein: CASSLGRISSYEQYF.

The chain employs TRBV25-1 and TRBJ1-2, with 9 bases aligning to TRBD1. There are 13 residues in the CDR3. CDR1 and CDR2 from the germline V gene are MGHDK and SYGVNS. The V gene end was trimmed by 4 bases and the J gene end by 7 bases; junction bases not matched to a gene: 4. CDR3 region: CASSGGQGRGYTF. CDR3 DNA sequence: TGTGCCAGCAGTGGGGGACAGGGTCGTGGCTACACCTTC.

This clone appeared once. This chain joins TRBV11-2 and TRBJ2-3; 7 bases fit TRBD1. The CDR3 covers 16 residues. After removal of 5 bases from V and 4 bases from J, the junction contained 12 bases not matched to a gene. Germline-derived CDR1 and CDR2 are SGHAT and FQNNGV. The CDR3 coding sequence is TGTGCCAGCAGCCAAAGCGACAGGGTGAGGGCAGATACGCAGTATTTT. Translating gives CASSQSDRVRADTQYF.

The V call is TRBV5-4, the J call TRBJ2-1; 11 bases line up with TRBD2. J lost 8 bases, V lost 1 base, and 5 bases had no gene match. This CDR3 has 15 residues. The germline CDR1 and CDR2 sequences are SGHNT and YYREEE (reference sequence). The CDR3 DNA reads as TGTGCCAGCAGCTTGACTAGCGGGAGTAACGATGAGCAGTTCTTC. It is translated as CASSLTSGSNDEQFF.

The chain carries TRBV5-6 and TRBJ2-2; TRBD2 aligns across 8 bases. Germline V gene lookup returns CDR1 SGHDT and CDR2 YYEEEE. V dropped 7 bases and J dropped 2; count of bases not matched to a gene: 7. The CDR3 sequence is 15 residues long. The CDR3 loop is CASLSGTVNTGELFF. CDR3 DNA sequence: TGTGCCAGCCTTAGCGGGACGGTTAACACCGGGGAGCTGTTTTTT.

V usage is TRBV5-6 and J usage is TRBJ2-7; D not resolved. The V and J ends lost 2 bases and 3 bases respectively, with 6 bases between them. Per germline, CDR1 SGHDT and CDR2 YYEEEE. The CDR3 has 12 residues. In nucleotides, the CDR3 is TGTGCCAGCAGCTTACCGGGCTACGAGCAGTACTTC. Its protein product is CASSLPGYEQYF.

The chain is built from TRBV5-1 and TRBJ2-5; 9 bases are a match to TRBD1. CDR3 length: 16 amino acids. Per germline, CDR1 SGHRS and CDR2 YFSETQ. J lost 1 base, V lost 0 bases, and 4 bases had no gene match. The chain's CDR3 is CASSLGDREFQETQYF. The CDR3 coding sequence is TGCGCCAGCAGCTTGGGGGACAGGGAATTCCAAGAGACCCAGTACTTC.

The genes are TRBV13 and TRBJ2-3; TRBD2 aligns across 7 bases. CDR3 length equals 15 residues. V lost 5 bases and J lost 2; bases outside the gene matches: 7. Germline V gives CDR1 PRHDT, CDR2 FYEKMQ (reference sequence). CDR3 in DNA: TGTGCCAGCAGCCAAAGACTAGCTAACACAGATACGCAGTATTTT. As protein: CASSQRLANTDTQYF.

This sequence joins TRBV7-2 and TRBJ2-1; 11 bases line up with TRBD1. Trimming at V came to 2 bases and at J to 2 bases, leaving 5 bases not matched to a gene. The CDR3 has 17 amino acids. Germline assignment: CDR1 SGHTA and CDR2 FQGNSA. This chain's CDR3 is CASSLRGQGAAYNEQFF. The CDR3 DNA follows: TGTGCCAGCAGCTTAAGAGGACAGGGGGCTGCCTACAATGAGCAGTTCTTC.